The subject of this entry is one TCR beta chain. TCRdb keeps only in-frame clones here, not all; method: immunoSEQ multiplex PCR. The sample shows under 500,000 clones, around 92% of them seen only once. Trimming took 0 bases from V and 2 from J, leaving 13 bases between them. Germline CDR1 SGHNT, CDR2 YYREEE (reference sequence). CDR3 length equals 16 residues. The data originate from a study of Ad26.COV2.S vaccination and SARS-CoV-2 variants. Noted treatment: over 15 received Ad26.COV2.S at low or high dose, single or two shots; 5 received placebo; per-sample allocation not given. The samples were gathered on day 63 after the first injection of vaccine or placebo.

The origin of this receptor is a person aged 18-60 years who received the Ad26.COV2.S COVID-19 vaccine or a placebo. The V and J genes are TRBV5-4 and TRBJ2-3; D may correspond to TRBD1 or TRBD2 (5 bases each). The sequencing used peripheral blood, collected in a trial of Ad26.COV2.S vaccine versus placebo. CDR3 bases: TGTGCCAGCAGCTTGGAGGGACCTCCCCTCACAGATACGCAGTATTTT. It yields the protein CASSLEGPPLTDTQYF.